This T cell receptor (beta chain) emerged from a study of a mutant IDH1 vaccine in newly diagnosed glioma. Study as a whole: At weeks 1, 3, 5, 7, 11, 15, 19 and 23, patients received a vaccination, eight in all. First vaccine doses came 4-6 weeks after radiotherapy alone, or with temozolomide cycles. Averaging around 42 years of age, treated patients were roughly 60% male and roughly 40% female. The study's findings and limits: Top-clonotype changes in peripheral T cells seemed unrelated to pseudoprogression.

About this clone: What it recognizes is unknown.

Some clones are missing from TCRdb's copy, which holds only in-frame ones; the method was immunoSEQ multiplex PCR. This sample has 60,000 or so clones; roughly 80% occur once, and the top ten carry roughly 3.2%. The CDR3 contains 14 residues. Germline CDR1 is GTSNPN and CDR2 is SVGIG (reference sequence). Trimming removed 4 bases at V and 0 bases at J, with 12 bases between. As for time point: week 5, during vaccination. It was 300 ug of mutant IDH1 20-mer peptide that made up each vaccine dose, given with topical imiquimod. V gene TRBV30 combines with J gene TRBJ2-5, with D possibly being TRBD1 or TRBD2 (5 bases each). The clonotype originates from a woman aged 18-29 years with glioma. Some clones in this sample may be carry-over from other donors' samples. Specimen: PBMCs, collected from a glioma patient whose treatment included an IDH1 peptide vaccine. For the CDR3, the DNA is TGTGCCTGGATAGGCTGGGACCACCAAGAGACCCAGTACTTC. Amino acids: CAWIGWDHQETQYF.